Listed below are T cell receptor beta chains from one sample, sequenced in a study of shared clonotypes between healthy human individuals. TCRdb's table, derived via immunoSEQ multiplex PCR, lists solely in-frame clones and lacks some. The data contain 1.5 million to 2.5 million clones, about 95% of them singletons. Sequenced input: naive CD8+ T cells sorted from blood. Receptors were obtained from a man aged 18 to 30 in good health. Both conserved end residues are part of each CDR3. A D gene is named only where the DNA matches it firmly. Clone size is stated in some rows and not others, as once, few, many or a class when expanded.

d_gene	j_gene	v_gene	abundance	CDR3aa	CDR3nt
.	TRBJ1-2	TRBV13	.	CASSSGNLDHGYTF	TGTGCCAGCAGCTCTGGTAACCTGGACCATGGCTACACCTTC
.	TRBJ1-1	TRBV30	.	CAWTTRPSTEAFF	TGTGCCTGGACGACAAGGCCCAGCACTGAAGCTTTCTTT
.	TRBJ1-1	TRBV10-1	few	CASSESGSDTEAFF	TGCGCCAGCAGTGAGTCGGGTTCGGACACTGAAGCTTTCTTT
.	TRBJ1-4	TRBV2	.	CASSEYDPAGKLFF	TGTGCCAGCAGTGAATACGACCCCGCGGGAAAACTGTTTTTT
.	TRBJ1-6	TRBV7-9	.	CASSLGGVSYNSPLHF	TGTGCCAGCAGCTTAGGGGGGGTTTCCTATAATTCACCCCTCCACTTT
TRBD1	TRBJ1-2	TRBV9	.	CASSVSLQGAEGYTF	TGTGCCAGCAGCGTGAGCCTACAGGGGGCGGAGGGCTACACCTTC
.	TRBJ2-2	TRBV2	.	CASIGAPNTGELFF	TGTGCCAGCATCGGGGCCCCGAACACCGGGGAGCTGTTTTTT
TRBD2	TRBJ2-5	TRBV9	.	CASSGQRGGETQYF	TGTGCCAGCAGCGGCCAACGCGGGGGAGAGACCCAGTACTTC
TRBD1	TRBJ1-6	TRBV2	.	CASKRTGDHDSPLHF	TGTGCCAGCAAAAGGACAGGGGACCATGATTCACCCCTCCACTTT
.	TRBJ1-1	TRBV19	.	CASSVLEGPKNTEAFF	TGTGCCAGTAGTGTTCTCGAAGGACCCAAGAACACTGAAGCTTTCTTT
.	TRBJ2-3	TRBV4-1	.	CASSQELRSTDTQYF	TGCGCCAGCAGCCAAGAGTTGCGGAGCACAGATACGCAGTATTTT
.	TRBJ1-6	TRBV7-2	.	CASSLKGKSYNSPLHF	TGTGCCAGCAGCTTAAAGGGGAAATCCTATAATTCACCCCTCCACTTT
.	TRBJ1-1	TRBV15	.	CATSIIRFTSEAFF	TGTGCCACCAGTATCATACGTTTTACTTCTGAAGCTTTCTTT
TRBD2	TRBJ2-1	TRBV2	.	CAIRAGPVRNEQFF	TGTGCCATCCGAGCGGGACCCGTGAGGAATGAACAGTTCTTC
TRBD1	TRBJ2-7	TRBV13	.	CASSLWGQGSSYEQYF	TGTGCCAGCAGCTTATGGGGACAGGGGAGCTCCTACGAGCAGTACTTC
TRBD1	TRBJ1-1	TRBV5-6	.	CASSWGTGETEAFF	TGTGCCAGCAGCTGGGGGACAGGGGAGACTGAAGCTTTCTTT
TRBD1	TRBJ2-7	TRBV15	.	CATSRDQGAEQYF	TGTGCCACCAGCAGAGATCAGGGGGCCGAGCAGTACTTC
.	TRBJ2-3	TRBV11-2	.	CASSPREDTQYF	TGTGCCAGCAGCCCCCGGGAGGATACGCAGTATTTT
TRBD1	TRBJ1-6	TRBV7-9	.	CASSLEGTGLSSYNSPLHF	TGTGCCAGCAGCTTAGAGGGGACAGGGCTTAGCTCCTATAATTCACCCCTCCACTTT
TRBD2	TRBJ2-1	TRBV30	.	CAWRSVGGRVYNEQFF	TGTGCCTGGAGGTCGGTGGGCGGGAGGGTTTACAATGAGCAGTTCTTC